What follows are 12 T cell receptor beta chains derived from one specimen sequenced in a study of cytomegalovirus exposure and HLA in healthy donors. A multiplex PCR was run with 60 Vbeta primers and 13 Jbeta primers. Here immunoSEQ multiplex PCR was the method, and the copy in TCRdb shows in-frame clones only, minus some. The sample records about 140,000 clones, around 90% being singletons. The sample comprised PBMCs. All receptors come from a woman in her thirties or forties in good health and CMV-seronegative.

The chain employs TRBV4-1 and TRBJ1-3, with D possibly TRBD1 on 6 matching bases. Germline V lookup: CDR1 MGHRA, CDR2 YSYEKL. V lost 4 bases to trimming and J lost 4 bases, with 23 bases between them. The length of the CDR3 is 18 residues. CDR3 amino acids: CASSLRVPQGPGGNTIYF. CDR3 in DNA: TGCGCCAGCAGCCTAAGAGTGCCACAGGGCCCCGGGGGAAACACCATATATTTT.

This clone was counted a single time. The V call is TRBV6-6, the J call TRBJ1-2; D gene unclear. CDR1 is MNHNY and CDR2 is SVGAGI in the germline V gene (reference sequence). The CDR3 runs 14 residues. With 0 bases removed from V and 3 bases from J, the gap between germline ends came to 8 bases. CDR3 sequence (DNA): TGTGCCAGCAGTTACTCGGCAGGATACTATGGCTACACCTTC. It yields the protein CASSYSAGYYGYTF.

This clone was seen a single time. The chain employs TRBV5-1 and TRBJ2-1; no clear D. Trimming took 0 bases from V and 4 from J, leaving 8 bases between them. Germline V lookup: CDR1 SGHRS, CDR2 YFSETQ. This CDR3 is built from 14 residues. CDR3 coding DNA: TGCGCCAGCAGCTTGGCCGTATTTTACAATGAGCAGTTCTTC. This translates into CASSLAVFYNEQFF. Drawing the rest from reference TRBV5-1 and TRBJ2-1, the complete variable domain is KAGVTQTPRYLIKTRGQQVTLSCSPISGHRSVSWYQQTPGQGLQFLFEYFSETQRNKGNFPGRFSGRQFSNSRSEMNVSTLELGDSALYLCASSLAVFYNEQFFGPGTRLTVL.

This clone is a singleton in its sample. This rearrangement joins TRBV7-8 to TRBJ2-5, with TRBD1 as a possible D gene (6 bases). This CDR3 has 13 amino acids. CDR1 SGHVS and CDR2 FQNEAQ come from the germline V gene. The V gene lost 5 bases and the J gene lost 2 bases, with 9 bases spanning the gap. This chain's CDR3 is CASSRTVQETQYF. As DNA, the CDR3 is TGTGCCAGCAGCCGGACAGTACAAGAGACCCAGTACTTC.

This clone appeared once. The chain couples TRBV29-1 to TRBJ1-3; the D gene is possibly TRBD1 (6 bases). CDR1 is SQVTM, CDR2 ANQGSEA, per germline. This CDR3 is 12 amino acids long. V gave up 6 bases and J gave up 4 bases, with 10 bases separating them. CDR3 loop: CSVDSGGNTIYF. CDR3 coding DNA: TGCAGCGTGGACAGTGGGGGAAACACCATATATTTT.

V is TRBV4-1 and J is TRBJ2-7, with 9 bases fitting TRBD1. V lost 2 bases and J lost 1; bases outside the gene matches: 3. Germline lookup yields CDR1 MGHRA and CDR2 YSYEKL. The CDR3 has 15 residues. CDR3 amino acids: CASSQTGQGSYEQYF. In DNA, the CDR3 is TGCGCCAGCAGCCAAACGGGACAGGGTTCCTACGAGCAGTACTTC.

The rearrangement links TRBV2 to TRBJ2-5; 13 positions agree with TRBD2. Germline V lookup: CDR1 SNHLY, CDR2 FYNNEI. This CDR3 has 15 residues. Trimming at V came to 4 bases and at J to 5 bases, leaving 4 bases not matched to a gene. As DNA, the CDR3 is TGTGCCAGCAGTGGTGGGACTAGCGGGATGGAGACCCAGTACTTC. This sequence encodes CASSGGTSGMETQYF.

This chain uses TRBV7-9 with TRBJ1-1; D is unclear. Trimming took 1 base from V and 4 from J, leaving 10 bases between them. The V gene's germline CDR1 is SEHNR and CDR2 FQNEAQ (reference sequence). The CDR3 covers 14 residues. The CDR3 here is CASSLGAGTTEAFF. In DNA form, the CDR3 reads TGTGCCAGCAGCTTAGGGGCAGGAACCACTGAAGCTTTCTTT.

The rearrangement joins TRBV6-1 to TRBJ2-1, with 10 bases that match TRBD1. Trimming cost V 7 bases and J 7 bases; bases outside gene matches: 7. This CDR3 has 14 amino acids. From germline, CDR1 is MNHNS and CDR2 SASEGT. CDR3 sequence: CASIRTGGINEQFF. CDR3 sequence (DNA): TGTGCCAGCATAAGGACAGGGGGAATAAATGAGCAGTTCTTC.

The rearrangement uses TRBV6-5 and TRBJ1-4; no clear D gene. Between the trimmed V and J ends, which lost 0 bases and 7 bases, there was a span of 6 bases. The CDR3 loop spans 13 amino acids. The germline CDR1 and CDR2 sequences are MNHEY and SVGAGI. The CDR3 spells CASSYSGAEKLFF. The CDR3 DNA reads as TGTGCCAGCAGTTACTCGGGCGCTGAAAAACTGTTTTTT.

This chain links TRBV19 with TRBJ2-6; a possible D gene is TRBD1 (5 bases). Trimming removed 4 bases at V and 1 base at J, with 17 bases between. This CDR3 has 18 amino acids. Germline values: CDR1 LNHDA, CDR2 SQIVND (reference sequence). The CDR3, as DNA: TGTGCCAGTAGTAGATACTCCGCCAGGGCGTCTGGGGCCAACGTCCTGACTTTC. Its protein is CASSRYSARASGANVLTF.

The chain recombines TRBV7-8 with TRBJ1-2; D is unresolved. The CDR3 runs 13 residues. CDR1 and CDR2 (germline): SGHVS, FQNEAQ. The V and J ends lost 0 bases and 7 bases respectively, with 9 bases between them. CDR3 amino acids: CASSLAGSGGYTF. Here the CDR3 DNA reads TGTGCCAGCAGCTTAGCAGGTTCGGGTGGCTACACCTTC. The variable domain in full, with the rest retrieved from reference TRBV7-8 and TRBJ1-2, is GAGVSQSPRYKVAKRGQDVALRCDPISGHVSLFWYQQALGQGPEFLTYFQNEAQLDKSGLPSDRFFAERPEGSVSTLKIQRTQQEDSAVYLCASSLAGSGGYTFGSGTRLTVV.